The sequence of this T cell receptor beta chain was determined in a study of blood T cell repertoires in COVID-19. About the study: Some COVID-19 samples were acute and others convalescent; all came from the United States, Italy and Spain. From T cells, B-cell-depleted T cells, or PBMCs came the material, which was cDNA or gDNA.

Residents of 20 to 25 US areas, aged about 18 to 89 years, made up the participants. Trimming took off 6 bases at V and 3 bases at J, with 18 bases between the two ends. This CDR3 spans 15 amino acids. CDR1 and CDR2 from the germline V gene are MNHEY and SVGAGI. Per the study methods: Amplification of reference gene primers provided the estimated nucleated cell counts. Some clones are missing from TCRdb's copy, which holds only in-frame ones; the method was immunoSEQ multiplex PCR. That table is the source of V, J and clone size, and D and trimming were worked out from the DNA. Of approximately 270,000 clones in the sample, around 90% were seen once.

The source is a man aged 35-49 years who had been exposed to COVID-19. The specimen sequenced was PBMCs or T cells enriched from blood (not recorded which). The chain carries TRBV6-5 and TRBJ2-7; possibly TRBD2 for D (6 bases). CDR3 sequence: CASRGGTHAGYEQYF. Here the CDR3 DNA reads TGTGCCAGCAGAGGCGGGACTCACGCGGGCTACGAGCAGTACTTC.